A selection of T cell receptor beta chains follows, all from one sample in a study of CD8 T cells in ankylosing spondylitis. MiXCR, run by TCRdb on the 5' RACE reads, gives a single entry per CDR3 protein. The sample holds hundreds of thousands of distinct CDR3 sequences; roughly 22% are singletons and the top ten take about an eighth. Input material: blood, either unsorted or a sorted T cell fraction (not recorded which). The receptors were sampled from a male donor with ankylosing spondylitis or in good health (not recorded which). Each CDR3 is given with its conserved first and last residue. The order of the fields is clone size, D gene, J gene, V gene, CDR3 protein, CDR3 DNA. D genes are given only for firm matches. The listing skips clone size in some rows; elsewhere it reads once, few, many or a size class.

clone_size: -
d_call: -
j_call: TRBJ2-5
v_call: TRBV7-8
cdr3_aa: CASSSQYRVETQYF
cdr3_nt: TGTGCCAGCAGCTCCCAATACAGGGTTGAGACCCAGTACTTC

clone_size: few
d_call: TRBD2
j_call: TRBJ2-3
v_call: TRBV6-5
cdr3_aa: CASSTSPGGDTQYF
cdr3_nt: TGTGCCAGCAGTACTTCCCCGGGGGGAGATACGCAGTATTTT

clone_size: few
d_call: -
j_call: TRBJ2-1
v_call: TRBV15
cdr3_aa: CATSRVRHNEQFF
cdr3_nt: TGTGCCACCAGCAGAGTTCGACATAATGAGCAGTTCTTC

clone_size: -
d_call: -
j_call: TRBJ2-7
v_call: TRBV20-1
cdr3_aa: CSARDTGVISYEQYF
cdr3_nt: TGCAGTGCTAGAGATACGGGGGTTATCTCCTACGAGCAGTACTTC

clone_size: many
d_call: TRBD2
j_call: TRBJ2-3
v_call: TRBV6-4
cdr3_aa: CASSDSTSGGDTQYF
cdr3_nt: TGTGCCAGCAGTGACTCGACTAGCGGGGGAGATACGCAGTATTTT

clone_size: few
d_call: -
j_call: TRBJ1-1
v_call: TRBV5-1
cdr3_aa: CASSPAGENTEAFF
cdr3_nt: TGCGCCAGCAGCCCCGCAGGGGAGAACACTGAAGCTTTCTTT

clone_size: few
d_call: -
j_call: TRBJ1-2
v_call: TRBV7-9
cdr3_aa: CASSLEWVPF
cdr3_nt: TGTGCCAGCAGCTTAGAGTGGGTACCCTTC

clone_size: few
d_call: -
j_call: TRBJ2-7
v_call: TRBV7-9
cdr3_aa: CASSPGRRGYYEQYF
cdr3_nt: TGTGCCAGCAGCCCCGGGCGGCGAGGGTACTACGAGCAGTACTTC

clone_size: -
d_call: TRBD1
j_call: TRBJ2-7
v_call: TRBV18
cdr3_aa: CASSRRTGGAYEQYF
cdr3_nt: TGTGCCAGCTCACGTCGGACAGGGGGCGCCTACGAGCAGTACTTC

clone_size: many
d_call: TRBD2
j_call: TRBJ2-1
v_call: TRBV29-1
cdr3_aa: CSVGGLAGEPTYNEQFF
cdr3_nt: TGCAGCGTTGGCGGACTAGCGGGGGAGCCTACCTACAATGAGCAGTTCTTC

clone_size: -
d_call: -
j_call: TRBJ2-7
v_call: TRBV2
cdr3_aa: CASKVDSSSYEQYF
cdr3_nt: TGTGCCAGCAAGGTAGACAGTTCTTCCTACGAGCAGTACTTC

clone_size: -
d_call: TRBD2
j_call: TRBJ2-7
v_call: TRBV28
cdr3_aa: CASSSMRLAGGSYEQYF
cdr3_nt: TGTGCCAGCAGCTCCATGAGACTAGCGGGGGGGTCCTACGAGCAGTACTTC

clone_size: -
d_call: -
j_call: TRBJ1-1
v_call: TRBV12-3/TRBV12-4
cdr3_aa: CASGFQTATEAFF
cdr3_nt: TGTGCCAGCGGTTTTCAGACGGCGACTGAAGCTTTCTTT

clone_size: few
d_call: -
j_call: TRBJ1-2
v_call: TRBV4-1
cdr3_aa: CASSYRQASGNGYTF
cdr3_nt: TGCGCCAGCAGCTACCGACAAGCCAGCGGTAATGGCTACACCTTC

clone_size: -
d_call: TRBD2
j_call: TRBJ2-5
v_call: TRBV7-9
cdr3_aa: CASSPKLAGGPKTQYF
cdr3_nt: TGTGCCAGCAGCCCCAAACTAGCGGGGGGGCCGAAGACCCAGTACTTC

clone_size: -
d_call: TRBD2
j_call: TRBJ2-1
v_call: TRBV7-9
cdr3_aa: CASSVSGGAANEQFF
cdr3_nt: TGTGCCAGCAGCGTTAGCGGGGGGGCTGCCAATGAGCAGTTCTTC

clone_size: few
d_call: -
j_call: TRBJ2-3
v_call: TRBV11-2
cdr3_aa: CASSLDRVTVGTDTQYF
cdr3_nt: TGTGCCAGCAGCTTAGATCGAGTAACGGTGGGCACAGATACGCAGTATTTT

clone_size: many
d_call: -
j_call: TRBJ2-7
v_call: TRBV4-2
cdr3_aa: CASSQDARGQTYEQYF
cdr3_nt: TGTGCCAGCAGCCAAGATGCGCGGGGACAGACCTACGAGCAGTACTTC

clone_size: few
d_call: -
j_call: TRBJ2-1
v_call: TRBV4-1
cdr3_aa: CASSQPRTANEQFF
cdr3_nt: TGCGCCAGCAGCCAACCCAGGACAGCCAATGAGCAGTTCTTC

clone_size: -
d_call: -
j_call: TRBJ2-7
v_call: TRBV11-1
cdr3_aa: CASSEGGTDSYEQYF
cdr3_nt: TGTGCCAGCAGCGAGGGCGGGACGGACTCCTACGAGCAGTACTTC

clone_size: many
d_call: -
j_call: TRBJ2-2
v_call: TRBV12-3/TRBV12-4
cdr3_aa: CASSPTYSVELFF
cdr3_nt: TGTGCCAGCAGTCCCACCTATAGCGTGGAGCTGTTTTTT

clone_size: -
d_call: -
j_call: TRBJ2-3
v_call: TRBV7-9
cdr3_aa: CASSPPPVTDTQYF
cdr3_nt: TGTGCCAGCAGCCCCCCCCCCGTGACAGATACGCAGTATTTT

clone_size: few
d_call: -
j_call: TRBJ2-7
v_call: TRBV12-3/TRBV12-4
cdr3_aa: CASSLGTGTDYEQYF
cdr3_nt: TGTGCCAGCAGTTTAGGGACCGGGACGGACTACGAGCAGTACTTC

clone_size: -
d_call: -
j_call: TRBJ2-1
v_call: TRBV28
cdr3_aa: CASSLLAEDNEQFF
cdr3_nt: TGTGCCAGCAGTTTATTGGCGGAGGACAATGAGCAGTTCTTC

clone_size: many
d_call: -
j_call: TRBJ2-1
v_call: TRBV10-2
cdr3_aa: CASAGPGRSHNEQFF
cdr3_nt: TGCGCCAGCGCGGGGCCGGGCCGGTCACACAATGAGCAGTTCTTC

clone_size: -
d_call: -
j_call: TRBJ1-5
v_call: TRBV15
cdr3_aa: CATSSTESNQPQHF
cdr3_nt: TGTGCCACCAGCAGTACAGAGAGCAATCAGCCCCAGCATTTT

clone_size: few
d_call: TRBD2
j_call: TRBJ2-2
v_call: TRBV7-9
cdr3_aa: CASSLPSGGSSTGELFF
cdr3_nt: TGTGCCAGCAGCTTACCTAGCGGGGGCTCATCCACCGGGGAGCTGTTTTTT

clone_size: few
d_call: -
j_call: TRBJ2-5
v_call: TRBV7-9
cdr3_aa: CASTLLVEAEETQYF
cdr3_nt: TGTGCCAGCACCCTCTTGGTGGAGGCTGAAGAGACCCAGTACTTC

clone_size: few
d_call: -
j_call: TRBJ2-4
v_call: TRBV7-9
cdr3_aa: CASSPRTDPKNIQYF
cdr3_nt: TGTGCCAGCAGCCCCCGGACGGATCCCAAAAACATTCAGTACTTC

clone_size: -
d_call: -
j_call: TRBJ2-2
v_call: TRBV6-5
cdr3_aa: CASSYSPASVGELFF
cdr3_nt: TGTGCCAGCAGTTACTCCCCGGCTAGCGTTGGGGAGCTGTTTTTT

clone_size: -
d_call: TRBD2
j_call: TRBJ2-3
v_call: TRBV7-8
cdr3_aa: CASSLASTSPTDTQYF
cdr3_nt: TGTGCCAGCAGCTTAGCGTCGACTAGCCCCACAGATACGCAGTATTTT